These 20 T cell receptor beta chains originate from one sample sequenced in a study of T cell clonality in common variable immunodeficiency. Data came from immunoSEQ multiplex PCR; TCRdb stores just in-frame clones and leaves some out. The sample presents around 34,000 clones, none singletons. Sample: peripheral blood mononuclear cells. These TCRs come from a person aged 18-70 years in good health.

This clone was detected only a few times. The covered CDR3 bases are TGTGCCAGCAGCCAAGGGCGGGGGGCGAACACTGAA. Its protein is CASSQGRGANTE. The entire CDR3 is CASSQGRGANTEAFF. The genes are TRBV7-8 and TRBJ1-1, with D perhaps matching TRBD1 (6 bases). The read falls 3 residues short of the CDR3 end, and the missing part is taken from the germline J gene. V was trimmed by 5 bases and J by 1 base, leaving 14 bases between them. This CDR3 comprises 15 residues. Per the germline V gene, CDR1 is SGHVS and CDR2 is FQNEAQ.

This clone was picked up many times. The read ends 3 residues shy of where the CDR3 ends; the end is completed using the germline J gene. The V call is TRBV10-1, the J call TRBJ1-1; no reliable D call. Germline CDR1 and CDR2: WNHNN and SYGVQD (reference sequence). The CDR3 runs 13 residues. The germline V and J ends were trimmed by 6 bases and 2 bases, with 10 bases remaining between them. CDR3 loop: CASRLAKNTEAFF. Partial CDR3 DNA: TGCGCCAGCAGATTAGCTAAAAACACTGAA.

At least ten counts were recorded for this clone. Read data end 3 residues before the CDR3 end; the end is taken from the germline J gene. This chain links TRBV20-1 with TRBJ1-6; D unclear. Germline CDR1 DFQATT, CDR2 SNEGSKA (reference sequence). This CDR3 contains 10 residues. The CDR3 sequence is CNGGSPPLHF. The sequenced CDR3 bases are TGCAATGGCGGCTCTCCACCC.

Many counts were recorded for this clone. The read gets to within 3 residues of the CDR3 end, and the germline J gene fills in the rest. The chain links TRBV7-9 to TRBJ2-3; 7 positions match TRBD2. Germline CDR1 SEHNR, CDR2 FQNEAQ (reference sequence). This CDR3 has 14 amino acids. J lost 3 bases, V lost 0 bases, and 0 bases had no gene match. Incomplete CDR3 DNA: TGTGCCAGCAGCTTAGCGGGGGGGACAGATACG. It specifies CASSLAGGTDT. The entire CDR3 protein is CASSLAGGTDTQYF. Full variable domain (outside the CDR3, taken from reference TRBV7-9 and TRBJ2-3): DTGVSQNPRHKITKRGQNVTFRCDPISEHNRLYWYRQTLGQGPEFLTYFQNEAQLEKSRLLSDRFSAERPKGSFSTLEIQRTEQGDSAMYLCASSLAGGTDTQYFGPGTRLTVL.

This clone was seen at least ten times. The CDR3 goes on 3 residues after the read ends, and that part is filled in from the germline J gene. The V gene is TRBV5-1, the J gene TRBJ1-1; 10 positions match TRBD1. V shed 3 bases, J shed 1 base, and the junction held 6 bases outside the gene matches. The germline V gene encodes CDR1 SGHRS and CDR2 YFSETQ. The CDR3 has 16 residues. The covered CDR3 bases are TGCGCCAGCAGCTCCCGGACAGGGGGGACGAACACTGAA. Residues: CASSSRTGGTNTE. The full CDR3 reads CASSSRTGGTNTEAFF.

This clone was counted ten times or more. Coverage ceases 3 residues before the CDR3 finishes, and the germline J gene fills in the end. V is TRBV20-1 and J is TRBJ2-1, with TRBD2 as a possible D gene (5 bases). Trimming removed 5 bases from V and 9 bases from J, with 8 bases in between. The CDR3 sequence is 10 residues long. Looked up from germline, CDR1 is DFQATT and CDR2 is SNEGSKA (reference sequence). CDR3 in amino acids: CSARAVEQFF. CDR3 DNA, as far as it was read: TGCAGTGCTCGAGCGGTTGAG.

In its sample, this clone was seen many times. The read halts 3 residues ahead of the CDR3 end, with the missing end drawn from the germline J gene. V gene TRBV10-3 combines with J gene TRBJ1-6; D gene unclear. This CDR3 has 19 residues. Germline-derived CDR1 and CDR2 are ENHRY and SYGVKD. Deletions cut 0 bases from V and 0 bases from J, with 15 bases between. The CDR3 DNA, read in part, is TGTGCCATCAGTGAGTCGATGGTTCGCGCTAGCTCCTATAATTCACCC. This gives the protein CAISESMVRASSYNSP. The entire CDR3 protein reads CAISESMVRASSYNSPLHF.

This clone was seen many times. The read ends 3 residues early relative to the CDR3; the germline J gene fills the gap. The rearrangement uses TRBV14 and TRBJ1-4; no definite D call. Looked up from germline, CDR1 is SGHDN and CDR2 is FVKESK. V lost 1 base and J 8 bases, leaving 8 bases between the germline ends. CDR3 length: 13 amino acids. CDR3 DNA, as far as it was read: TGTGCCAGCAGCCAAGCCCGCAGAGAAAAA. Protein product: CASSQARREK. The CDR3 in its entirety is CASSQARREKLFF. Looking up the rest from reference TRBV14 and TRBJ1-4 gives the full variable domain: EAGVTQFPSHSVIEKGQTVTLRCDPISGHDNLYWYRRVMGKEIKFLLHFVKESKQDESGMPNNRFLAERTGGTYSTLKVQPAELEDSGVYFCASSQARREKLFFGSGTQLSVL.

Many counts were recorded for this clone. The read stops 3 residues short of the end of the CDR3; the missing end is completed from the germline J gene. The gene calls are TRBV19 and TRBJ1-1; 8 positions agree with TRBD1. Unmatched junction bases numbered 10, after V lost 5 bases and J lost 2 bases. The CDR3 runs to 16 residues. Germline V gene lookup returns CDR1 LNHDA and CDR2 SQIVND (reference sequence). CDR3 region: CASSPRGTGPNTEAFF. CDR3 DNA (partial): TGTGCCAGTAGTCCCCGCGGGACAGGACCCAACACTGAA.

This clone was picked up a small number of times. Coverage ceases 3 residues before the CDR3 finishes, and the germline J gene fills in the end. The chain uses TRBV5-1 and TRBJ2-7; 7 positions match TRBD2. V lost 1 base, J lost 0 bases, and 13 bases stayed unmatched. The CDR3 loop spans 18 amino acids. The germline gives CDR1 SGHRS, CDR2 YFSETQ. Incomplete CDR3 DNA: TGCGCCAGCAGCTTGTGGACTCTGGGCGGGAGAAGCTCCTACGAG. Encoded protein: CASSLWTLGGRSSYE. The CDR3 in its entirety is CASSLWTLGGRSSYEQYF.

This clone was counted ten times or more. With the read ending 3 residues before the CDR3 end, the germline J gene is used to fill in that end. The V call is TRBV5-1, the J call TRBJ1-1; D uncertain. The CDR3 is 15 amino acids. Germline lookup yields CDR1 SGHRS and CDR2 YFSETQ. The V end lost 4 bases, the J end lost 0 bases, and 13 bases lay between the germline ends. CDR3 bases read: TGCGCCAGCAGCCCCTGGACTGCCTTGAACACTGAA. This translates into CASSPWTALNTE. The entire CDR3 protein reads CASSPWTALNTEAFF.

This clone was detected many times. The missing CDR3 end, 3 residues past where the read stops, is filled in from the germline J gene. The chain uses TRBV20-1 and TRBJ2-7, with 8 bases aligning to TRBD2. The CDR3 has 14 residues. CDR1 and CDR2 from the germline V gene are DFQATT and SNEGSKA (reference sequence). V trimming: 5 bases; J trimming: 3 bases; junction bases outside the gene matches: 9. Incomplete CDR3 DNA: TGCAGTGCTCGCGGAGAGCGGGAGTTCTACGAG. The encoded protein is CSARGEREFYE. The CDR3 in its entirety is CSARGEREFYEQYF.

This clone was seen repeatedly, ten times or more. The read terminates 3 residues ahead of where the CDR3 ends, so the germline J gene completes it. The gene calls are TRBV20-1 and TRBJ2-3; D may be TRBD2 (6 bases). This CDR3 comprises 15 residues. V lost 0 bases and J 4 bases, leaving 14 bases between the germline ends. Per the germline V gene, CDR1 is DFQATT and CDR2 is SNEGSKA (reference sequence). The CDR3 reads CSARDTSLRPDTQYF. The sequenced CDR3 bases are TGCAGTGCTAGAGATACTAGCCTCCGACCAGATACG.

This clone appeared many times. This CDR3 reads CASRLAGGSDTQYF. CDR3 DNA, as far as it was read: TGTGCCAGCCGGCTAGCGGGAGGTTCAGATACG. This rearrangement joins TRBV12-3 or TRBV12-4 to TRBJ2-3, with 11 bases aligning to TRBD2. The read falls 3 residues short of the CDR3 end, and the missing part is taken from the germline J gene. V lost 8 bases, J lost 4 bases, and 5 bases stayed unmatched. The CDR3 runs 14 residues.

There are many counts of this clone. With the read ending 3 residues before the CDR3 end, the germline J gene is used to fill in that end. The rearrangement joins TRBV20-1 to TRBJ2-1; 9 nucleotides agree with TRBD2. The J segment lost 3 bases and the V segment lost 6 bases, leaving 6 bases of the junction unmatched. This CDR3 comprises 14 residues. Germline lookup yields CDR1 DFQATT and CDR2 SNEGSKA (reference sequence). CDR3 region: CSAKIAGVYNEQFF. The sequenced part of the CDR3 DNA is TGCAGTGCCAAAATAGCGGGAGTCTACAATGAG.

This clone was recorded many times. The read finishes 3 residues shy of the CDR3 end, and the germline J gene is used to complete it. The chain joins TRBV19 to TRBJ2-3, with unresolved D. This CDR3 is 14 amino acids long. V lost 2 bases, J lost 6 bases, and 12 bases lay in between. Germline V gene lookup returns CDR1 LNHDA and CDR2 SQIVND (reference sequence). The CDR3 bases that were read are TGTGCCAGTAGTATAATGGGTGACGGGGATACG. It is translated as CASSIMGDGDT. The whole CDR3 protein is CASSIMGDGDTQYF. The full variable domain, in which reference TRBV19 and TRBJ2-3 provide the parts outside the CDR3, is DGGITQSPKYLFRKEGQNVTLSCEQNLNHDAMYWYRQDPGQGLRLIYYSQIVNDFQKGDIAEGYSVSREKKESFPLTVTSAQKNPTAFYLCASSIMGDGDTQYFGPGTRLTVL.

This clone occurred many times. Coverage ceases 3 residues before the CDR3 finishes, and the germline J gene fills in the end. The genes are TRBV5-1 and TRBJ1-1; D gene uncertain. Germline CDR1 and CDR2: SGHRS and YFSETQ. The CDR3 sequence is 13 residues long. V dropped 0 bases and J dropped 1 base, with 4 bases sitting between them. The sequenced CDR3 bases are TGCGCCAGCAGCTTGGAGCAGAACACTGAA. This translates into CASSLEQNTE. The CDR3 in full is CASSLEQNTEAFF.

This clone was recorded at least ten times. The read gets to within 3 residues of the CDR3 end, and the germline J gene fills in the rest. This chain uses TRBV28 with TRBJ2-7; D not certain. The germline CDR1 and CDR2 sequences are MDHEN and SYDVKM. Trimming removed 4 bases from V and 2 bases from J, with 9 bases in between. This CDR3 has 13 amino acids. The CDR3: CASSWQEAYEQYF. The sequenced CDR3 bases are TGTGCCAGCAGTTGGCAGGAAGCCTACGAG.

This clone showed up many times. CDR3 DNA (partial): TGTGCCAGCAGCCGAAAAGTGACCTGGCAGGGGGATTCACCC. Translation: CASSRKVTWQGDSP. From start to end, the CDR3 is CASSRKVTWQGDSPLHF. The chain recombines TRBV14 with TRBJ1-6; 7 bases are shared with TRBD1. The read halts 3 residues ahead of the CDR3 end, with the missing end drawn from the germline J gene. The CDR3 runs to 17 residues. Germline V CDR1 and CDR2: SGHDN, FVKESK. With V trimmed by 4 bases and J by 8 bases, 14 bases remained unmatched.

With regard to this clone: This may come from a read error, since a much larger clone is one base off. The CDR3 goes on 3 residues after the read ends, and that part is filled in from the germline J gene. The same CDR3 arises from other DNA sequences in this sample as well. The chain is built from TRBV19 and TRBJ1-2; unclear D gene. Germline CDR1 LNHDA, CDR2 SQIVND (reference sequence). The V end was cut by 5 bases, the J end by 6 bases, with 13 bases between. CDR3 size: 13 residues. This CDR3 is CASSPRLLDGYTF. CDR3 bases read: TGTGCCAGTAGTCCTAGACTCCTGGATGGC. Looking up the rest from reference TRBV19 and TRBJ1-2 gives the full variable domain: DGGITQSPKYLFRKEGQNVTLSCEQNLNHDAMYWYRQDPGQGLRLIYYSQIVNDFQKGDIAEGYSVSREKKESFPLTVTSAQKNPTAFYLCASSPRLLDGYTFGSGTRLTVV.